This is a list of T cell receptor beta chains from one sample in a study of T-cell reconstitution after alpha-beta-depleted transplantation in children. In TCRdb, the PCR reads were re-called with MiXCR into one record per CDR3 protein. The table lists 200,000 to 250,000 distinct CDR3 sequences, 8% to 9.5% of them singletons. Sequences were derived from PBMCs from the stem cell graft donor, sampled from the stem cell graft. The receptor set was obtained from a human donor who donated a stem cell graft to a child with acute lymphoblastic leukemia. Both conserved end residues are part of each CDR3. D genes are given only for firm matches.

>TRBV3-1|-
CASSLTDNSPLHF
>TRBV5-1|TRBD2
CASSPGVAGVQETQYF
>TRBV24-1|-
CATSEPYLGSEQYF
>TRBV10-3|TRBD1
CAISKGQGGTEAFF
>TRBV12-3/TRBV12-4|-
CASSFLNYGYTF
>TRBV29-1|TRBD2
CSVEASGNEQFF
>TRBV27|-
CASSSQGGDEQYF
>TRBV20-1|TRBD2
CSARDSETSGFVAKNIQYF
>TRBV5-1|-
CASSFQTGTQETQYF
>TRBV7-9|TRBD1
CASSSPDRGLTQYF
>TRBV5-1|-
CASTLRDGNYGYTF
>TRBV16|-
CASSQSEGFSYEQYF